These T cell receptor delta chains were read from a single sample in a study of gamma-delta chains in newborns, infants, children. TCRdb fed the reads into CATT to redo clone calling. The sample consists of more than 3,000 delta-chain clones, about 4.3% of them appearing once. The sequenced sample was blood. The source is a child who was a newborn, infant or young child, either healthy, febrile or measles-vaccinated (not recorded which). The CDR3 runs from the conserved cysteine through the conserved F or W. The D gene is left open where the match is weak. A row's size may be missing; if present it is once, few, many or a size class.

v_call	j_call	clone_size	cdr3_length	d_call	cdr3_nt	cdr3_aa
TRDV2	TRDJ1	few	19	TRDD3	TGTGCCTGTGACACTGTTGTAATGGGGGATACGCGGGGGGTCGATAAACTCATCTTT	CACDTVVMGDTRGVDKLIF
TRDV2	TRDJ1	-	16	TRDD3	TGTGCCTGTGACACGTTGAACGGGGATAGGACTGATAAACTCATCTTT	CACDTLNGDRTDKLIF
TRDV2	TRDJ1	medium-sized	17	-	TGTGCCTGTGACACCGTCACTATGGGGGGTGACACCGATAAACTCATCTTT	CACDTVTMGGDTDKLIF
TRDV2	TRDJ3	-	16	-	TGTGCCTGTGACACGTTGGGCACCTGGGACACCCGACAGATGTTTTTC	CACDTLGTWDTRQMFF
TRDV2	TRDJ2	few	14	-	TGTGCCTGTGACGCTATGGGGGCAACAGCACAACTCTTCTTT	CACDAMGATAQLFF
TRDV2	TRDJ3	medium-sized	19	-	TGTGCCTGTGACATAAGCATGGGGCCCGACTCCTGGGACACCCGACAGATGTTTTTC	CACDISMGPDSWDTRQMFF
TRDV2	TRDJ1	medium-sized	18	TRDD3	TGTGCCTGTGACGCCTTATCTGGGGATACCGGTAAAGCCGATAAACTCATCTTT	CACDALSGDTGKADKLIF
TRDV2	TRDJ1	medium-sized	24	TRDD3	TGTGCCTGTGCCTATATAGGGGGTACTGGGGGATACAGACCACAACACCCATACACCGATAAACTCATCTTT	CACAYIGGTGGYRPQHPYTDKLIF
TRDV1	TRDJ1	medium-sized	20	-	TGTGCTCTTGGGGAACTAGGCCCCGCCTACCGGGGATCCCACTCCCATAAACTCATCTTT	CALGELGPAYRGSHSHKLIF
TRDV1	TRDJ1	few	30	TRDD3	TGTGCTCTTGGGGAAGTAGTGGACGAGTCCTGGGTCGGGATGTACTGGGGGACCCCCGAGCCCCGAGGACACACCGATAAACTCATCTTT	CALGEVVDESWVGMYWGTPEPRGHTDKLIF
TRDV2	TRDJ1	medium-sized	25	TRDD3	TGTGCCTGTGACAAGCTTCCTACAGACAAAAGCGTAAAGACCGAACTGGGGGATACCACCGATAAACTCATCTTT	CACDKLPTDKSVKTELGDTTDKLIF
TRDV2	TRDJ3	large	20	TRDD3	TGTGCCTGTTTTGTACTGGGGGACAAATCGAGCTCCTGGGACACCCGACAGATGTTTTTC	CACFVLGDKSSSWDTRQMFF
TRDV2	TRDJ1	medium-sized	17	TRDD3	TGTGCCTGTGACTCGCTGGGTGGGGGACCCTACACCGATAAACTCATCTTT	CACDSLGGGPYTDKLIF
TRDV2	TRDJ1	-	16	-	TGTGCCTGTGACACCGTGGAACCGAAGGGAGGCGATAAACTCATCTTT	CACDTVEPKGGDKLIF
TRDV2	TRDJ3	-	21	TRDD3	TGTGCCTGTGACACCGTACTGGGGGATACTCCTAGCTCCTGGGACACCCGACAGATGTTTTTC	CACDTVLGDTPSSWDTRQMFF
TRDV2	TRDJ3	few	21	TRDD3	TGTGCCTGTGACGCCGTGCTTACTGGGGGATACGAACCCTGGGACACCCGACAGATGTTTTTC	CACDAVLTGGYEPWDTRQMFF
TRDV2	TRDJ1	medium-sized	15	TRDD3	TGTGCCTGTGACATACTGGGGGCGTACACCGATAAACTCATCTTT	CACDILGAYTDKLIF
TRDV2	TRDJ1	-	15	-	TGTGCCTGTGACCCCCTTCCGGGGGACACCGATAAACTCATCTTT	CACDPLPGDTDKLIF
TRDV2	TRDJ1	few	14	-	TGTGCCTGTGACACTATGATCACCACCGATAAACTCATCTTT	CACDTMITTDKLIF
TRDV2	TRDJ1	large	16	TRDD3	TGTGCCTGTGACGTACTGGGGGATACGGGTACCGATAAACTCATCTTT	CACDVLGDTGTDKLIF
TRDV2	TRDJ3	medium-sized	17	TRDD3	TGTGCCTGTGACAGTACTGGGGATACCTGGGACACCCGACAGATGTTTTTC	CACDSTGDTWDTRQMFF
TRDV2	TRDJ1	medium-sized	19	-	TGTGCCTGTGACACGGTCGAAATGTTCTCGGGGGAGAACACCGATAAACTCATCTTT	CACDTVEMFSGENTDKLIF